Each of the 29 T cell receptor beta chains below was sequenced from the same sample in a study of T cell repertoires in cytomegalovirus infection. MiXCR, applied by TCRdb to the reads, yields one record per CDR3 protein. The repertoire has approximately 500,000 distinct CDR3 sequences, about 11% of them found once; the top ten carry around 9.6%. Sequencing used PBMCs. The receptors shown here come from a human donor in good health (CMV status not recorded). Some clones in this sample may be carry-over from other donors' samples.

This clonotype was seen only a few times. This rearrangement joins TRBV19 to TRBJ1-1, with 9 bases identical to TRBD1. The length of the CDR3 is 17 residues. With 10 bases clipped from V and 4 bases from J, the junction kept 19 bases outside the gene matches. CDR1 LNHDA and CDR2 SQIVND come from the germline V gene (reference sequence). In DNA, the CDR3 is TGTGCCAAAAACAGAATCGGGACAGGGAACAGGGGCACTGAAGCTTTCTTT. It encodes CAKNRIGTGNRGTEAFF.

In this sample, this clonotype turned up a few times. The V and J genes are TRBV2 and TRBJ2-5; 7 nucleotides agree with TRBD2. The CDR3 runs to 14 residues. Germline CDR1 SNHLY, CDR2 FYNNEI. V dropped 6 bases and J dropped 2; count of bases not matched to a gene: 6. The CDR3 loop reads CASSKSSGQETQYF. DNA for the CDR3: TGTGCCAGCAGCAAATCTAGCGGACAAGAGACCCAGTACTTC.

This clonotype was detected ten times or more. CDR3 sequence: CASSVKPGGNSPLHF. The DNA for the CDR3 is TGTGCCAGCAGTGTCAAACCAGGGGGTAATTCACCCCTCCACTTT. The chain recombines TRBV2 with TRBJ1-6, with 7 bases matching TRBD1. Germline CDR1 reads SNHLY; CDR2 reads FYNNEI. Trimming removed 4 bases from V and 6 bases from J; junction bases left unmatched: 6. The length of the CDR3 is 15 residues. Drawing the rest from reference TRBV2 and TRBJ1-6, the complete variable domain is EPEVTQTPSHQVTQMGQEVILRCVPISNHLYFYWYRQILGQKVEFLVSFYNNEISEKSEIFDDQFSVERPDGSNFTLKIRSTKLEDSAMYFCASSVKPGGNSPLHFGNGTRLTVT.

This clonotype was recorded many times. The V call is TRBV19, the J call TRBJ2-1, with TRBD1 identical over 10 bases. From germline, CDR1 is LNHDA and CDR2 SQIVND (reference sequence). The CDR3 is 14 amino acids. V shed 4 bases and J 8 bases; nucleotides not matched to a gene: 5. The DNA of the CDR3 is TGTGCCAGTAGTACCGGGACAGGGGATCATGAGCAGTTCTTC. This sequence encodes CASSTGTGDHEQFF.

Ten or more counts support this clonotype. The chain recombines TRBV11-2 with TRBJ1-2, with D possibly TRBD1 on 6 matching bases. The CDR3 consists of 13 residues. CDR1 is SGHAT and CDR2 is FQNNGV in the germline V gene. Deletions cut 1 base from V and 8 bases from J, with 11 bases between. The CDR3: CASSLGQAGGYTF. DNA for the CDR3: TGTGCCAGCAGCTTAGGACAGGCGGGGGGCTACACCTTC.

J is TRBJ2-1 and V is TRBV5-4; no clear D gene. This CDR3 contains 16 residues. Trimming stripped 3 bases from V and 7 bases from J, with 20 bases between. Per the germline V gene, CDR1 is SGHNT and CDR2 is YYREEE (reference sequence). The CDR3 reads CASSYAGSLNRNEQFF. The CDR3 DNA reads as TGTGCCAGCAGCTATGCCGGGTCCCTTAATAGGAATGAGCAGTTCTTC. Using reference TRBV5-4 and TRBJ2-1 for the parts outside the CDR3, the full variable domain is ETGVTQSPTHLIKTRGQQVTLRCSSQSGHNTVSWYQQALGQGPQFIFQYYREEENGRGNFPPRFSGLQFPNYSSELNVNALELDDSALYLCASSYAGSLNRNEQFFGPGTRLTVL.

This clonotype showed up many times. The chain's CDR3 is CASSLSLEQFF. In DNA form, the CDR3 reads TGTGCCAGCAGCTTGTCCCTTGAGCAGTTCTTC. This rearrangement joins TRBV7-9 to TRBJ2-1; D uncertain. V was shortened by 3 bases and J by 9 bases, with 6 bases between the two germline ends. The CDR3 has 11 residues. CDR1 SEHNR and CDR2 FQNEAQ come from the germline V gene (reference sequence).

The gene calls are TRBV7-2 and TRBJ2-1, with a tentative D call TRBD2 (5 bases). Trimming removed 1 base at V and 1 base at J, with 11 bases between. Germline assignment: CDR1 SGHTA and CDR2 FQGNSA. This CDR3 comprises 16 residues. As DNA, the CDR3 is TGTGCCAGCAGCTTAGAGGCGGGTGGGTCCTACAATGAGCAGTTCTTC. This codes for CASSLEAGGSYNEQFF.

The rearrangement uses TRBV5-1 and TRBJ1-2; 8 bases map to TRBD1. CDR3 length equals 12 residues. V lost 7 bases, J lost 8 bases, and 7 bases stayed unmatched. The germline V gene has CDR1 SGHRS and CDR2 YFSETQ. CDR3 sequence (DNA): TGCGCCAGCTCGCCAGGGGGCTTCGGCTACACCTTC. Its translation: CASSPGGFGYTF.

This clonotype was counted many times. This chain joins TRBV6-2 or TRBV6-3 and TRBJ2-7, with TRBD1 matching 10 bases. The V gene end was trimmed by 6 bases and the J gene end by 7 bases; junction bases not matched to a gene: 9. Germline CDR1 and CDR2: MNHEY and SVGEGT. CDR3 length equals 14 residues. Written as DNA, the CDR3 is TGTGCCAGCAGACGACAGGGGGCTGTGGGTGAGCAGTACTTC. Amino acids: CASRRQGAVGEQYF.

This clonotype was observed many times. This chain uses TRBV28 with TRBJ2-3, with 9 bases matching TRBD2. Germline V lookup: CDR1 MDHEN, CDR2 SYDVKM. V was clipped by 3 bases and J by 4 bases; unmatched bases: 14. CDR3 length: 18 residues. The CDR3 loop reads CASSFSPVAGGLADTQYF. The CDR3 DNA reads TGTGCCAGCAGTTTCTCTCCTGTGGCGGGAGGGCTGGCAGATACGCAGTATTTT.

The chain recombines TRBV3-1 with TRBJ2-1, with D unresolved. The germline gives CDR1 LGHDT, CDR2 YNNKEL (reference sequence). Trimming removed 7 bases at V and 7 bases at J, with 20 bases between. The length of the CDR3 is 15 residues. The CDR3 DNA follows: TGTGCCAGCACCAAAAATTCCAAGATAGGGAATGAGCAGTTCTTC. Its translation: CASTKNSKIGNEQFF.

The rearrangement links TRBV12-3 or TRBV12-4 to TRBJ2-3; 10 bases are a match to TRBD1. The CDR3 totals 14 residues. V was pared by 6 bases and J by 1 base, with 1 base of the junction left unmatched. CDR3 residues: CASRGTGGTDTQYF. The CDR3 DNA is TGTGCCAGCAGGGGGACAGGGGGCACAGATACGCAGTATTTT.

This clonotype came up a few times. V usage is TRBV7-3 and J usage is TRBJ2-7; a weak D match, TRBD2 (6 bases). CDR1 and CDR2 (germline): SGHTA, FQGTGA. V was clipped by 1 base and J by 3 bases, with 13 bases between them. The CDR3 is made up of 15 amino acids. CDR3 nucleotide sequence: TGTGCCAGCAGCTTAAGTGGACTAAAAGGCTACGAGCAGTACTTC. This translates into CASSLSGLKGYEQYF.

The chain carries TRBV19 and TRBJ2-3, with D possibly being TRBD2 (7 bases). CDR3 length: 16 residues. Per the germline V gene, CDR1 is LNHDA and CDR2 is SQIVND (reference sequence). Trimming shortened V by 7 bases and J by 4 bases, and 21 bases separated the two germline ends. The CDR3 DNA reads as TGTGCCAGTACTCCCAAGGGGGGGGCGATAGCAGATACGCAGTATTTT. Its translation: CASTPKGGAIADTQYF.

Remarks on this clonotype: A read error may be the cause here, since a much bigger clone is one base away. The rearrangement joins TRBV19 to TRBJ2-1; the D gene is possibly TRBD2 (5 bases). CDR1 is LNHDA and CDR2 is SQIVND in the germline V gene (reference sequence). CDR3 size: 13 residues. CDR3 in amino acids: CASSISSGNEQLF. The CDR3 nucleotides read TGTGCCAGTAGTATATCAAGCGGCAATGAGCAGCTCTTC.

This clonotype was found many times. The CDR3 sequence is CASSSRLAGEETQYF. CDR3 in DNA: TGTGCCAGCAGCTCCAGACTAGCGGGGGAAGAGACCCAGTACTTC. The gene calls are TRBV7-2 and TRBJ2-5; 12 bases fit TRBD2. The CDR3 is 15 residues long. V lost 4 bases and J lost 3; bases outside the gene matches: 3. Germline assignment: CDR1 SGHTA and CDR2 FQGNSA.

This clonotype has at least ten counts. CDR3 sequence (DNA): TGCAGCGTACAAGGGACCCCGGGGACTGAAGCTTTCTTT. Its protein product is CSVQGTPGTEAFF. This chain joins TRBV29-1 and TRBJ1-1, with D perhaps TRBD1 (5 bases). Germline CDR1 reads SQVTM; CDR2 reads ANQGSEA. The CDR3 is made up of 13 amino acids. Trimming took 6 bases from V and 5 from J, leaving 16 bases between them.

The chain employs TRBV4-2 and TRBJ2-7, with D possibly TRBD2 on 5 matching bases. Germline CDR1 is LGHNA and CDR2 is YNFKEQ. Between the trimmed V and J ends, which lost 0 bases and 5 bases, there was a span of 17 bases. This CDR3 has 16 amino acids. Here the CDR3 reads CASSQDLGVNLHEQYF. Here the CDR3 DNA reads TGTGCCAGCAGCCAAGATCTCGGGGTCAATCTCCACGAGCAGTACTTC.

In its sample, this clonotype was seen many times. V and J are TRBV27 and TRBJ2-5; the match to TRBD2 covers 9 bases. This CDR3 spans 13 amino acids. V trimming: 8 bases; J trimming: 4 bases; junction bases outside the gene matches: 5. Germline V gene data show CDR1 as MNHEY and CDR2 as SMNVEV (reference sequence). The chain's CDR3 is CASGRGGVETQYF. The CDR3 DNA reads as TGTGCCAGCGGGCGGGGGGGCGTAGAGACCCAGTACTTC.

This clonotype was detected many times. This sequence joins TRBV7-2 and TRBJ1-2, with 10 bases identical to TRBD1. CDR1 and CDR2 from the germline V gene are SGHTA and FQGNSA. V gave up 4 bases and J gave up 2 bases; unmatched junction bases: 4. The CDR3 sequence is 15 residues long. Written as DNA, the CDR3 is TGTGCCAGCAGCTCGGCGACAGGGGGCAACTATGGCTACACCTTC. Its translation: CASSSATGGNYGYTF.

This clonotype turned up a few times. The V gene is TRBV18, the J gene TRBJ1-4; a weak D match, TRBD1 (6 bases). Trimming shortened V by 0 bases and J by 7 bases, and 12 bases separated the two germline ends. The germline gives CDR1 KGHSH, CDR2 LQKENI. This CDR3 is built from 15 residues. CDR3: CASSPPNRAGEKLFF. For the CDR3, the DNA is TGTGCCAGCTCACCACCGAACAGGGCGGGTGAAAAACTGTTTTTT.

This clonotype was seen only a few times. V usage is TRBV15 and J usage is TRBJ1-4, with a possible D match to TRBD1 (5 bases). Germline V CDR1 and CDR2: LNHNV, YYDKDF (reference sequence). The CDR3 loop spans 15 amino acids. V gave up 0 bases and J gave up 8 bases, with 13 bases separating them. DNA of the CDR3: TGTGCCACCAGCAGAGATAGGACACCGGGAGAAAAACTGTTTTTT. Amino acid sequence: CATSRDRTPGEKLFF.

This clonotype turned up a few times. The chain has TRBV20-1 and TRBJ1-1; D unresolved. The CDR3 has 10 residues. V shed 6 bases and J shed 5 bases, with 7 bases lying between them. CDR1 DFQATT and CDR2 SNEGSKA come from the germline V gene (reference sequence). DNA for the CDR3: TGCAGTGCCCCTGAGACTGAAGCTTTCTTT. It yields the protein CSAPETEAFF.

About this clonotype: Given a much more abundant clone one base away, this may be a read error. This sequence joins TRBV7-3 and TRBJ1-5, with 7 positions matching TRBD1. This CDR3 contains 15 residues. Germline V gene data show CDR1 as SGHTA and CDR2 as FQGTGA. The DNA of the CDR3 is TGTGCCAGCAGCCGAACCGGGACAGCCGGTCAGCACCAGCATTTT. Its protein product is CASSRTGTAGQHQHF.

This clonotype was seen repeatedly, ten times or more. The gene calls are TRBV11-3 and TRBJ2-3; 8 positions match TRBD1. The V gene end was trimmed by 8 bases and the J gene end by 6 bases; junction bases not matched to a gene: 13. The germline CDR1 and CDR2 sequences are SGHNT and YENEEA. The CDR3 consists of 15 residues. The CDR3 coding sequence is TGTGCCAGCTCGGAATTTACAGGGGGTTCCGATACGCAGTATTTT. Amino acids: CASSEFTGGSDTQYF.

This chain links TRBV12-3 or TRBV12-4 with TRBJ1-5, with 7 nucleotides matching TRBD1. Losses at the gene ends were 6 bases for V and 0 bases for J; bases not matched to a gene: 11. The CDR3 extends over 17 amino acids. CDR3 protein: CASSSGQRRYSNQPQHF. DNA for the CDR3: TGTGCCAGCAGCTCGGGACAGAGGAGGTATAGCAATCAGCCCCAGCATTTT.

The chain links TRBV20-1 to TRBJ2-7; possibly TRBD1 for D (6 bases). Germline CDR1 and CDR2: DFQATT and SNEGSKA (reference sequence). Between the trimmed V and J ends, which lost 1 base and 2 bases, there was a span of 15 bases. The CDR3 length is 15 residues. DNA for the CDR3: TGCAGTGCTAGAGCTAACCGGGACATTCCCTACGAGCAGTACTTC. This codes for CSARANRDIPYEQYF.

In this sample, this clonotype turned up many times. In nucleotides, the CDR3 is TGTGCCAGCAGCTTAGGAGCGGGAATGAACGAAAAACTGTTTTTT. Its protein product is CASSLGAGMNEKLFF. The chain has TRBV11-2 and TRBJ1-4; D is undetermined. The CDR3 contains 15 residues. Germline loops: CDR1 SGHAT, CDR2 FQNNGV. V shed 1 base and J shed 8 bases, with 14 bases lying between them.